These T cell receptor beta chains were read from a single sample in a study of blood T cell repertoires in COVID-19. Produced via immunoSEQ multiplex PCR; TCRdb's table is partial and in-frame only. The sample has approximately 360,000 clones, approximately 88% seen once; the top ten hold 0.95% to 1.5%. The sequenced sample consisted of peripheral blood. Every receptor here comes from a middle-aged man with acute or convalescent COVID-19. The CDR3 runs from the conserved cysteine through the conserved F or W. The order of the fields is D gene, V gene, clone size, J gene, CDR3 DNA, CDR3 protein. A D gene is named only where the DNA matches it firmly. The size entry is marked missing in some rows and otherwise reads once, few, many or a size class.

-	TRBV3-1/TRBV3-2	-	TRBJ2-7	TGTGCCAGCAGCCAATATATGGGGAGCTCCTACGAGCAGTACTTC	CASSQYMGSSYEQYF
TRBD1	TRBV2	-	TRBJ1-5	TGTGCCAGCAGTGCGGGACAGGGGGGCAATCAGCCCCAGCATTTT	CASSAGQGGNQPQHF
-	TRBV7-3	-	TRBJ2-3	TGTGCCAGCAGCTTCTCCAGGTCTAGCACAGATACGCAGTATTTT	CASSFSRSSTDTQYF
TRBD2	TRBV7-2	-	TRBJ2-3	TGTGCCAGCACCCTAGCGGGGGGAGGCACAGATACGCAGTATTTT	CASTLAGGGTDTQYF
TRBD2	TRBV5-4	-	TRBJ2-1	TGTGCCAGCAGCTTGGGGGCTAGCGGGAGAGATGGTGAGCAGTTCTTC	CASSLGASGRDGEQFF
-	TRBV7-3	-	TRBJ2-3	TGTGCCAGCAGCTTATCCATAGTTACAGATACGCAGTATTTT	CASSLSIVTDTQYF
TRBD2	TRBV5-8	-	TRBJ2-1	TGTGCCAGCAGCTTGGGACTTTTAGTAGGGAGCGGGAGGGGCAATGAGCAGTTCTTC	CASSLGLLVGSGRGNEQFF
TRBD1	TRBV12-3/TRBV12-4	-	TRBJ1-1	TGTGCCAGCAGCCAGGGGGGTGGCACTGAAGCTTTCTTT	CASSQGGGTEAFF
TRBD1	TRBV27	-	TRBJ1-5	TGTGCCAGCAGTTTGACAGGGACAGGAGGTAGGCAGCCCCAGCATTTT	CASSLTGTGGRQPQHF
-	TRBV9	-	TRBJ2-2	TGTGCCAGCAGCGTAGCTTCTAGCGTCTACACCGGGGAGCTGTTTTTT	CASSVASSVYTGELFF
-	TRBV4-2	-	TRBJ1-1	TGTGCCAGCAGCACCCAGAGACTTGAAGCTTTCTTT	CASSTQRLEAFF
-	TRBV19	-	TRBJ2-7	TGTGCCAGTAGTGACCGGGACAAAAAGGACGAGCAGTACTTC	CASSDRDKKDEQYF
-	TRBV7-9	once	TRBJ1-1	TGTGCCAGCAGCCCCGGGGGGGAGAACACTGAAGCTTTCTTT	CASSPGGENTEAFF
-	TRBV5-1	-	TRBJ1-4	TGCGCCAGCAGCTGGGCTTCTAATGAAAAACTGTTTTTT	CASSWASNEKLFF
TRBD1	TRBV19	-	TRBJ2-1	TGTGCCAGTAGTACGCGGACAGGGACTGTGAATGAGCAGTTCTTC	CASSTRTGTVNEQFF
-	TRBV6-1	-	TRBJ1-1	TGTGCCAGCAGTGAAACAGGGTCGGACGCTGAAGCTTTCTTT	CASSETGSDAEAFF
TRBD2	TRBV5-6	few	TRBJ2-3	TGTGCCAGCAGCTCACCGGGACTAGCGACAGATACGCAGTATTTT	CASSSPGLATDTQYF
TRBD1	TRBV19	-	TRBJ1-2	TGTGCCAGTAGTACGGGACCGGGACAGGCTAGAGTGAACTATGGCTACACCTTC	CASSTGPGQARVNYGYTF
-	TRBV9	once	TRBJ2-1	TGTGCCAGCAGCGTAGGGCTCAATGAGCAGTTCTTC	CASSVGLNEQFF
-	TRBV19	-	TRBJ2-7	TGTGCCAGTAGTATGGGGGCCTTTGATACCTACGAGCAGTACTTC	CASSMGAFDTYEQYF
TRBD2	TRBV27	-	TRBJ2-1	TGTGCCAGCAGCAACCCGCGGGAGGGGGCGCCCTACAATGAGCAGTTCTTC	CASSNPREGAPYNEQFF
-	TRBV7-9	-	TRBJ2-3	TGTGCCAGCAGCCCGGCCGGGGGATCGGTCGCAGATACGCAGTATTTT	CASSPAGGSVADTQYF
TRBD2	TRBV5-1	-	TRBJ2-7	TGCGCCAGCAGCTTGGCGGGGGGGTTTGGCTACGAGCAGTACTTC	CASSLAGGFGYEQYF
TRBD2	TRBV4-1	-	TRBJ2-7	TGCGCCAGCAGCCAGTACTCTAGCGGGAGCTCCTACGAGCAGTACTTC	CASSQYSSGSSYEQYF
TRBD2	TRBV7-2	-	TRBJ2-7	TGTGCCAGCAGCTTATGGGACAGCGGGGGGGGTTACGAGCAGTACTTC	CASSLWDSGGGYEQYF
-	TRBV7-9	-	TRBJ1-5	TGTGCCAGCAGCTCGGGGGATAGCAATCAGCCCCAGCATTTT	CASSSGDSNQPQHF
TRBD1	TRBV27	-	TRBJ1-1	TGTGCCACCAAGGACAGGGTGGAGGCTTTCTTT	CATKDRVEAFF
-	TRBV19	-	TRBJ2-7	TGTGCCAGTAGTCCCTGGACAGGAGGGGACGAGCAGTACTTC	CASSPWTGGDEQYF
TRBD1	TRBV2	-	TRBJ2-7	TGTGCCAGCCCCCCCTCGGGAACAGGGGGAGCCTACGAGCAGTACTTC	CASPPSGTGGAYEQYF
TRBD1	TRBV27	-	TRBJ1-2	TGTGCCAGCAGTTTATCCGGGACAGGGAGGACGGGCTACACCTTC	CASSLSGTGRTGYTF
-	TRBV6-5	few	TRBJ2-6	TGTGCCAGCAGTCCCCGCGACTCTGGGGCCAACGTCCTGACTTTC	CASSPRDSGANVLTF
TRBD2	TRBV3-1/TRBV3-2	-	TRBJ2-7	TGTGCCAGCAGCCCGGGACTAGCGGGAGTTTTGTACGAGCAGTACTTC	CASSPGLAGVLYEQYF
TRBD2	TRBV5-4	-	TRBJ2-7	TGTGCCAGCAGCTTGGTGCGGGAGGGCGATATCGAGCAGTACTTC	CASSLVREGDIEQYF
TRBD1	TRBV6-2/TRBV6-3	-	TRBJ2-2	TGTGCCAGCAGTTACTCCGGGACAGCCCCTTCGGGCACCGGGGAGCTGTTTTTT	CASSYSGTAPSGTGELFF
TRBD2	TRBV5-1	-	TRBJ2-2	TGCGCCAGCAGCGGGGGACTACGCACCGGGGAGCTGTTTTTT	CASSGGLRTGELFF
-	TRBV6-5	-	TRBJ1-1	TGTGCCAGCAGGGGGGGGGAGAGCGCCACTGAAGCTTTCTTT	CASRGGESATEAFF
TRBD1	TRBV27	-	TRBJ2-1	TGTGCCAGCAGTTTAATTAGGTTGGGAGCAGGGGGCGGTTACAATGAGCAGTTCTTC	CASSLIRLGAGGGYNEQFF
-	TRBV5-4	once	TRBJ2-7	TGTGCCAGCAGCCCCAACCCCCAGACCTACGAGCAGTACTTC	CASSPNPQTYEQYF
TRBD1	TRBV10-3	-	TRBJ1-2	TGTGCCATCAGATCGGGACAGGGTGGACGGGGTGGCTACACCTTC	CAIRSGQGGRGGYTF
-	TRBV7-8	once	TRBJ2-5	TGTGCCAGCAGCTCCCGGACAGAGTACCAAGAGACCCAGTACTTC	CASSSRTEYQETQYF
-	TRBV6-4	-	TRBJ2-3	TGTGCCAGCAGTGACTCTAGCGGACGCACAGATACGCAGTATTTT	CASSDSSGRTDTQYF
TRBD1	TRBV7-2	once	TRBJ2-7	TGTGCCAGCAGCTTTCGACAGGGGGCGGGGGAGCAGTACTTC	CASSFRQGAGEQYF
-	TRBV6-4	-	TRBJ1-2	TGTGCCAGCAGTGAACAGGGCGGCATCAACTATGGCTACACCTTC	CASSEQGGINYGYTF
-	TRBV5-1	-	TRBJ2-7	TGCGCCAGCAGCTTGGTAGCCAGAAACTACGAGCAGTACTTC	CASSLVARNYEQYF
TRBD2	TRBV2	-	TRBJ2-2	TGTGCCAGCAGTGAACCCGGGGGGATACACCCCGGGGAGCTGTTTTTT	CASSEPGGIHPGELFF
-	TRBV14	-	TRBJ2-3	TGTGCCAGCAGCCAAGCAAATACGCAGTATTTT	CASSQANTQYF
TRBD1	TRBV2	-	TRBJ2-1	TGTGCCAGCAGTGAGATGAGGACAGGGTTGTTGGTTGACCAGAACTACAATGAGCAGTTCTTC	CASSEMRTGLLVDQNYNEQFF
-	TRBV29-1	once	TRBJ2-3	TGCAGCGGAAACTCTCTCACAGATACGCAGTATTTT	CSGNSLTDTQYF
TRBD2	TRBV10-3	-	TRBJ2-1	TGTGCCATCAGTGAGTCTCGCCAGCGGGGGGGGCACAATGAGCAGTTCTTC	CAISESRQRGGHNEQFF